Below, 30 T cell receptor beta chains from the same sample are listed, as sequenced in a study of T cell responses to AZD1222 COVID-19 vaccine. Repertoires were generated with immunoSEQ multiplex PCR, while TCRdb's copy carries only in-frame clones and drops some. The sample lists 96,000 or so clones, around 89% occurring once. Sequences were derived from peripheral blood, sampled on day 0 of AZD1222 vaccination. These receptors were collected from an adult in good health.

The chain couples TRBV5-1 to TRBJ2-1; 8 bases are shared with TRBD2. V lost 1 base, J lost 7 bases, and 7 bases stayed unmatched. Germline V CDR1 and CDR2: SGHRS, YFSETQ. CDR3 length: 15 amino acids. The CDR3 is CASSLYLAGGNEQFF. CDR3 coding DNA: TGCGCCAGCAGCTTGTATCTGGCGGGAGGAAATGAGCAGTTCTTC.

The chain is built from TRBV28 and TRBJ1-2; D gene ambiguous. Trimming left V 2 bases short and J 8 bases short, with 18 bases between. This CDR3 has 15 residues. Germline V gene sequence: CDR1 MDHEN, CDR2 SYDVKM. CDR3 sequence: CASSLLTEYGVGYTF. As DNA, the CDR3 is TGTGCCAGCAGTTTACTAACAGAATACGGGGTAGGCTACACCTTC.

V usage is TRBV5-1 and J usage is TRBJ2-3; TRBD1 matches at 8 bases. V lost 6 bases and J lost 3; bases outside the gene matches: 6. Germline assignment: CDR1 SGHRS and CDR2 YFSETQ. CDR3 length equals 14 residues. CDR3 sequence: CASTSGTGTDTQYF. The DNA of the CDR3 is TGCGCCAGCACCTCGGGGACAGGAACAGATACGCAGTATTTT.

This clone was counted a single time. The chain couples TRBV27 to TRBJ2-5; 8 positions agree with TRBD2. Per germline, CDR1 MNHEY and CDR2 SMNVEV (reference sequence). Trimming removed 2 bases from V and 0 bases from J; junction bases left unmatched: 8. The CDR3 extends over 17 amino acids. The chain's CDR3 is CASSLNSGETYQETQYF. The CDR3 DNA reads as TGTGCCAGCAGTTTAAATAGCGGGGAAACGTACCAAGAGACCCAGTACTTC.

The chain recombines TRBV18 with TRBJ1-6; D uncertain. Deletions cut 0 bases from V and 14 bases from J, with 5 bases between. The CDR3 length is 11 residues. The V gene's germline CDR1 is KGHSH and CDR2 LQKENI. The CDR3 reads CASSPPRTLHF. CDR3 nucleotide sequence: TGTGCCAGCTCACCACCTCGCACCCTCCACTTT.

This clone was recorded a few times. CDR3 sequence: CASSVAGWGFNYGYTF. The CDR3 bases are TGTGCCAGCAGCGTAGCGGGTTGGGGTTTTAACTATGGCTACACCTTC. V usage is TRBV9 and J usage is TRBJ1-2; D not certain. The CDR3 has 16 amino acids. The germline gives CDR1 SGDLS, CDR2 YYNGEE. Deletions cut 0 bases from V and 1 base from J, with 13 bases between.

This chain connects TRBV24-1 to TRBJ1-4; TRBD1 matches at 7 bases. This CDR3 is 17 amino acids long. V shed 10 bases, J shed 0 bases, and the junction held 13 bases outside the gene matches. Germline values: CDR1 KGHDR, CDR2 SFDVKD. CDR3 in DNA: TGTGCCACGCCTAAACAGGGGACCTTCACAACTAATGAAAAACTGTTTTTT. Its protein product is CATPKQGTFTTNEKLFF.

The chain joins TRBV18 to TRBJ1-4; no definite D call. This CDR3 is built from 13 residues. Germline CDR1 reads KGHSH; CDR2 reads LQKENI. V lost 2 bases and J lost 8, with 9 bases in between. The CDR3 reads CASSPSSGEKLFF. CDR3 DNA sequence: TGTGCCAGCTCACCATCATCTGGGGAAAAACTGTTTTTT.

The genes are TRBV4-3 and TRBJ1-6; 9 nucleotides agree with TRBD1. CDR1 is LGHNA, CDR2 YSLEER, per germline. The CDR3 is 17 residues long. V lost 3 bases to trimming and J lost 6 bases; unmatched junction nucleotides: 9. The CDR3 sequence is CASSHRTGDGLNSPLHF. CDR3 coding DNA: TGCGCCAGCAGCCACCGGACAGGGGACGGTCTTAATTCACCCCTCCACTTT.

J is TRBJ2-7 and V is TRBV14; unclear D gene. The CDR3 length is 12 residues. Trimming shortened V by 4 bases and J by 7 bases, and 11 bases separated the two germline ends. Germline V gene sequence: CDR1 SGHDN, CDR2 FVKESK. The CDR3 is CASSLTRVEQYF. CDR3 bases: TGTGCCAGCAGCCTGACACGCGTAGAGCAGTACTTC.

The chain is built from TRBV6-5 and TRBJ1-1, with D hard to call. CDR1 and CDR2 from the germline V gene are MNHEY and SVGAGI. V lost 2 bases and J 4 bases, leaving 17 bases between the germline ends. The CDR3 extends over 16 amino acids. The CDR3 DNA reads TGTGCCAGCAGTTACGGGCGGAAGAGAGGTGGCACTGAAGCTTTCTTT. Encoded protein: CASSYGRKRGGTEAFF.

CDR3 DNA sequence: TGTGCCAGCGGACAGGAGGGCTATGGCTACACCTTC. This translates into CASGQEGYGYTF. This chain uses TRBV12-3 or TRBV12-4 with TRBJ1-2; 7 nucleotides match TRBD1. This CDR3 spans 12 amino acids. The J segment lost 4 bases and the V segment lost 8 bases, leaving 4 bases of the junction unmatched.

This clone was detected only a few times. At the DNA level, this CDR3 is encoded by other sequences in the same sample as well. The V gene is TRBV4-2, the J gene TRBJ1-1, with D maybe TRBD1 (6 bases). V was clipped by 1 base and J by 4 bases, with 10 bases between them. CDR1 is LGHNA, CDR2 YNFKEQ, per germline. This CDR3 region has 14 residues. CDR3 bases: TGTGCCAGCAGCCAAGGACCCAGGGGCACTGAAGCTTTCTTT. Protein product: CASSQGPRGTEAFF.

The CDR3 sequence: CASGTGVSPLHF. CDR3 nucleotides: TGTGCCAGCGGGACAGGGGTATCACCCCTCCACTTT. The V call is TRBV28, the J call TRBJ1-6, with 10 positions matching TRBD1. V lost 8 bases and J lost 10; bases outside the gene matches: 2. This CDR3 contains 12 residues. Germline assignment: CDR1 MDHEN and CDR2 SYDVKM.

The chain recombines TRBV9 with TRBJ2-6; 12 bases are shared with TRBD1. Germline CDR1 SGDLS, CDR2 YYNGEE. V lost 3 bases to trimming and J lost 3 bases; unmatched junction nucleotides: 10. CDR3 length: 19 amino acids. The DNA of the CDR3 is TGTGCCAGCAGCGCCAAACCGGGACAGGGGGCTCTTGGGGCCAACGTCCTGACTTTC. Translated: CASSAKPGQGALGANVLTF. Supplemented by reference TRBV9 and TRBJ2-6, the full variable domain reads DSGVTQTPKHLITATGQRVTLRCSPRSGDLSVYWYQQSLDQGLQFLIQYYNGEERAKGNILERFSAQQFPDLHSELNLSSLELGDSALYFCASSAKPGQGALGANVLTFGAGSRLTVL.

V usage is TRBV28 and J usage is TRBJ1-1; D is possibly TRBD1 (5 bases). Germline CDR1 MDHEN, CDR2 SYDVKM. There are 15 residues in the CDR3. V lost 0 bases to trimming and J lost 4 bases, with 12 bases between them. The CDR3 loop reads CASSLWTPGGTEAFF. The CDR3 nucleotides read TGTGCCAGCAGTTTATGGACCCCGGGGGGCACTGAAGCTTTCTTT.

This chain joins TRBV30 and TRBJ2-3; D tentatively reads TRBD1 or TRBD2 (5 bases each). Per the germline V gene, CDR1 is GTSNPN and CDR2 is SVGIG (reference sequence). V lost 4 bases to trimming and J lost 4 bases, with 12 bases between them. There are 13 residues in the CDR3. The CDR3 spells CAWTLGRADTQYF. CDR3 coding DNA: TGTGCCTGGACTTTGGGACGTGCAGATACGCAGTATTTT.

The V call is TRBV2, the J call TRBJ1-1; D is perhaps TRBD1 (6 bases). The V gene lost 5 bases and the J gene lost 0 bases, with 13 bases spanning the gap. CDR3 length equals 15 residues. Germline CDR1 reads SNHLY; CDR2 reads FYNNEI. The CDR3 spells CASSHLQGLNTEAFF. CDR3 nucleotide sequence: TGTGCCAGCAGTCACCTACAGGGATTGAACACTGAAGCTTTCTTT.

The V call is TRBV7-6, the J call TRBJ2-7, with D tentatively TRBD2 (5 bases). Trimming cost V 3 bases and J 5 bases, with 17 bases left between them. Germline V gene data show CDR1 as SGHVS and CDR2 as FNYEAQ. CDR3 length: 15 amino acids. CDR3 loop: CASSLGFIGRDEQYF. For the CDR3, the DNA is TGTGCCAGCAGCTTGGGTTTTATCGGGCGGGACGAGCAGTACTTC.

The CDR3 bases are TGTGCCAGCAGTTCCCGGCCGAACAATCAGCCCCAGCATTTT. It encodes CASSSRPNNQPQHF. The chain recombines TRBV28 with TRBJ1-5; D not certain. Germline lookup yields CDR1 MDHEN and CDR2 SYDVKM. The CDR3 length is 14 residues. Deletions cut 4 bases from V and 3 bases from J, with 10 bases between.

This clone has only one observation. The chain is built from TRBV6-2 or TRBV6-3 and TRBJ1-5; tentative D call: TRBD1 (5 bases). From germline, CDR1 is MNHEY and CDR2 SVGEGT. This CDR3 contains 14 residues. V was clipped by 4 bases and J by 4 bases, with 11 bases between them. The DNA of the CDR3 is TGTGCCAGCAGTTTCGACAGACGAAATCAGCCCCAGCATTTT. Translated: CASSFDRRNQPQHF.

J is TRBJ2-5 and V is TRBV27; D is ambiguous. Germline values: CDR1 MNHEY, CDR2 SMNVEV (reference sequence). V lost 5 bases and J 0 bases, leaving 7 bases between the germline ends. The CDR3 loop spans 13 amino acids. The CDR3 DNA sequence: TGTGCCAGCAGTCCCCACAACCAAGAGACCCAGTACTTC. Translating gives CASSPHNQETQYF.

The rearrangement uses TRBV19 and TRBJ2-3; 8 bases fit TRBD1. There are 15 residues in the CDR3. J gave up 5 bases and V 4 bases, and 8 bases lay outside the gene matches. In germline, CDR1 is LNHDA, CDR2 SQIVND (reference sequence). This chain's CDR3 is CASSTTGAVRDTQYF. The CDR3 nucleotides read TGTGCCAGTAGTACGACAGGGGCAGTCAGAGATACGCAGTATTTT.

This clone came up once. V and J are TRBV7-3 and TRBJ1-2; D not certain. The CDR3 is 13 residues long. The V end was cut by 3 bases, the J end by 7 bases, with 12 bases between. Germline V gene lookup returns CDR1 SGHTA and CDR2 FQGTGA. This CDR3 reads CASSLGQLGGYTF. CDR3 bases: TGTGCCAGCAGCTTGGGTCAGCTCGGTGGCTACACCTTC.

J is TRBJ2-2 and V is TRBV3-1 (or the pseudogene TRBV3-2), with unresolved D. There are 15 residues in the CDR3. Germline CDR1 LGHDT, CDR2 YNNKEL (reference sequence). V was cut by 0 bases and J by 6 bases, with 11 bases left in between. The CDR3 loop reads CASSQESSFPGELFF. The CDR3 nucleotides read TGTGCCAGCAGCCAAGAATCCAGTTTTCCCGGGGAGCTGTTTTTT.

In this sample, this clone is medium-sized. The chain uses TRBV6-2 or TRBV6-3 and TRBJ2-3; 7 bases are shared with TRBD2. The J segment lost 2 bases and the V segment lost 6 bases, leaving 8 bases of the junction unmatched. CDR3 length: 15 residues. CDR1 MNHEY and CDR2 SVGEGT come from the germline V gene. The CDR3 coding sequence is TGTGCCAGCAGCCCCGGGACTACCCACACAGATACGCAGTATTTT. It encodes CASSPGTTHTDTQYF.

This rearrangement joins TRBV30 to TRBJ1-4, with D unclear. Trimming took 1 base from V and 14 from J, leaving 17 bases between them. The V gene's germline CDR1 is GTSNPN and CDR2 SVGIG (reference sequence). There are 13 residues in the CDR3. This CDR3 reads CAWSGSGAPPLFF. The DNA of the CDR3 is TGTGCCTGGAGTGGCTCAGGAGCACCTCCTCTGTTTTTT. The full variable domain, in which reference TRBV30 and TRBJ1-4 provide the parts outside the CDR3, is SQTIHQWPATLVQPVGSPLSLECTVEGTSNPNLYWYRQAAGRGLQLLFYSVGIGQISSEVPQNLSASRPQDRQFILSSKKLLLSDSGFYLCAWSGSGAPPLFFGSGTQLSVL.

There are a few counts of this clone. The CDR3 loop is CASTLGPLNTGELFF. The CDR3 region has the DNA TGTGCCAGCACCTTAGGGCCACTTAACACCGGGGAGCTGTTTTTT. V and J are TRBV9 and TRBJ2-2; unclear D gene. The CDR3 extends over 15 amino acids. Trimming removed 6 bases at V and 2 bases at J, with 14 bases between. In germline, CDR1 is SGDLS, CDR2 YYNGEE.

The chain has TRBV28 and TRBJ2-1; 7 bases match TRBD2. CDR3 length equals 15 residues. J gave up 6 bases and V 5 bases, and 10 bases lay outside the gene matches. Germline CDR1 is MDHEN and CDR2 is SYDVKM. CDR3 nucleotide sequence: TGTGCCAGCAGTCTAGAGGGGAGGGTGGGCAATGAGCAGTTCTTC. Its translation is CASSLEGRVGNEQFF.

The V and J genes are TRBV6-5 and TRBJ1-4, with D maybe TRBD1 (5 bases). The V gene's germline CDR1 is MNHEY and CDR2 SVGAGI. This CDR3 is 15 amino acids long. The V and J ends lost 0 bases and 4 bases respectively, with 9 bases between them. CDR3 coding DNA: TGTGCCAGCAGTTACTCGGACACCATTAATGAAAAACTGTTTTTT. Translation gives CASSYSDTINEKLFF.